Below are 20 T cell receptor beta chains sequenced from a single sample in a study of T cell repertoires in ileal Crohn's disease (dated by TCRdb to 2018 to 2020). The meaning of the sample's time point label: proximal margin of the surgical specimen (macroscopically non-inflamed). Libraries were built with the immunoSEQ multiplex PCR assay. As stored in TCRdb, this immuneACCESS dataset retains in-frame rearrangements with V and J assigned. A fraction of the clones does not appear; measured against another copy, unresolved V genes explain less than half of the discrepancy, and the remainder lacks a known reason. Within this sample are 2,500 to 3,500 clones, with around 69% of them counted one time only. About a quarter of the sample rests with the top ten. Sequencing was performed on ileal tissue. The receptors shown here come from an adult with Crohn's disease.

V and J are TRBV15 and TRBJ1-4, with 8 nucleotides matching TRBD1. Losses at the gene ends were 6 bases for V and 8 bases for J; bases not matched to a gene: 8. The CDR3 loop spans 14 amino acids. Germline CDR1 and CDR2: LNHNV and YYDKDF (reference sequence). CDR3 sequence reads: CATSIRGREEKLFF. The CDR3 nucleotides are TGTGCCACCAGTATCAGGGGGCGTGAAGAAAAACTGTTTTTT.

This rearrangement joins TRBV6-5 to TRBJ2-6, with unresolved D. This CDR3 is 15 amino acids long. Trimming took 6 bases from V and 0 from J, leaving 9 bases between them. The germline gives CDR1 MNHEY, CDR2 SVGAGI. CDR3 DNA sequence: TGTGCCAGCAGCAGGTCTTTCTCTGGGGCCAACGTCCTGACTTTC. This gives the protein CASSRSFSGANVLTF.

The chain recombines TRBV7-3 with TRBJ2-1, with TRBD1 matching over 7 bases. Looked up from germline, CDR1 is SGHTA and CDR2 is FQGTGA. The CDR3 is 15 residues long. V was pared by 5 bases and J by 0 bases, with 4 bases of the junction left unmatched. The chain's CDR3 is CASSLRQGSYNEQFF. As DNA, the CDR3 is TGTGCCAGCAGCCTTAGACAGGGCTCCTACAATGAGCAGTTCTTC.

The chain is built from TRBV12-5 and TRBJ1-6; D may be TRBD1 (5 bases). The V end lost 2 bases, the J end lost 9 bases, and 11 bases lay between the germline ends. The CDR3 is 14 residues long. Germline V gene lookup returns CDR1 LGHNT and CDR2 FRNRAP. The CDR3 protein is CASGLYGGGSPLHF. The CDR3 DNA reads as TGTGCTAGTGGTTTGTATGGGGGTGGTTCACCCCTCCACTTT.

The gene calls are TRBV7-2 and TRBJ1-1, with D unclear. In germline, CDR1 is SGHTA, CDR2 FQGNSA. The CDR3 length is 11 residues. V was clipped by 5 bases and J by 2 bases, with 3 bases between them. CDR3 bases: TGTGCCAGCAGCGCCAACACTGAAGCTTTCTTT. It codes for CASSANTEAFF.

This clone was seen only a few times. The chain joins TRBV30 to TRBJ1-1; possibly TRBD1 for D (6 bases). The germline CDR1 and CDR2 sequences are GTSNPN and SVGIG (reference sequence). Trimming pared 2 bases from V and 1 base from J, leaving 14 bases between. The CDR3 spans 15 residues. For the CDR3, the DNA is TGTGCCTGGAGTATAGAGGGGGAGGGGAACACTGAAGCTTTCTTT. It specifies CAWSIEGEGNTEAFF.

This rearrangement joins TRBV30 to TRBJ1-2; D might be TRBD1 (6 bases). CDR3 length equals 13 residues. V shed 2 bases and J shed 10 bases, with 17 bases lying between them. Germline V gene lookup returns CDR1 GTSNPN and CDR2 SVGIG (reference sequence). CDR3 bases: TGTGCCTGGAGTAGGGGACACCAACAAACCTACACCTTC. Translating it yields CAWSRGHQQTYTF.

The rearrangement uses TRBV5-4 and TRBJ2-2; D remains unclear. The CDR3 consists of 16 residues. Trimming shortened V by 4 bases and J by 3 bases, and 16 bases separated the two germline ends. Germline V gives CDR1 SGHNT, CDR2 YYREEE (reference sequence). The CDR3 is CASSRKVGMDTGELFF. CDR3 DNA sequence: TGTGCCAGCAGCCGAAAGGTGGGGATGGACACCGGGGAGCTGTTTTTT.

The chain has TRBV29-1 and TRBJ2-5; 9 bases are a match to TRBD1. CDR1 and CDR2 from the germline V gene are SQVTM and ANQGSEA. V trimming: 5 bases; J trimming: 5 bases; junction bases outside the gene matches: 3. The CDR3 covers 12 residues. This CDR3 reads CSVTGGIETQYF. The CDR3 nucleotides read TGCAGCGTTACAGGGGGCATTGAGACCCAGTACTTC.

CDR3 protein: CASSRAETNTGELFF. The CDR3 bases are TGTGCCAGCAGCCGCGCGGAGACGAACACCGGGGAGCTGTTTTTT. This sequence joins TRBV7-2 and TRBJ2-2; D is undetermined. The length of the CDR3 is 15 residues. V was cut by 5 bases and J by 0 bases, with 10 bases left in between. The germline V gene encodes CDR1 SGHTA and CDR2 FQGNSA.

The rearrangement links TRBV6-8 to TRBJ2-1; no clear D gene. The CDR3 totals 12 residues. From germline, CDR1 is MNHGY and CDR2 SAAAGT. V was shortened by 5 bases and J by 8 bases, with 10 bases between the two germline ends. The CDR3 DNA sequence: TGTGCCAGCAGTCGTCGTGGCGATGAGCAGTTCTTC. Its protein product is CASSRRGDEQFF.

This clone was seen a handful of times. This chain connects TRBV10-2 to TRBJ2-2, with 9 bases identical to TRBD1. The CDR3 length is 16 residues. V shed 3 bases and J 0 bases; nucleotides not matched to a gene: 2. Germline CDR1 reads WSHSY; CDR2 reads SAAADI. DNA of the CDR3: TGCGCCAGCAGTGAAAGGGACAGGGCGAACACCGGGGAGCTGTTTTTT. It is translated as CASSERDRANTGELFF.

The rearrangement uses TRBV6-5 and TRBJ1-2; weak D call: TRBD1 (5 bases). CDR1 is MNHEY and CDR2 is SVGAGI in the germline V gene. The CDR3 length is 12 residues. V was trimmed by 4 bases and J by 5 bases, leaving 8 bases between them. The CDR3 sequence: CASSSRQYGYTF. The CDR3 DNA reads TGTGCCAGCAGTTCAAGACAGTATGGCTACACCTTC.

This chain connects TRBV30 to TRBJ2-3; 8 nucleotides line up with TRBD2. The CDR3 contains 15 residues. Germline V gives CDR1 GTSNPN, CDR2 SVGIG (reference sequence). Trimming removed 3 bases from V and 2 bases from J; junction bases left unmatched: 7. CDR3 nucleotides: TGTGCCTGGAGGAACGGAGCGGGAGTCACAGATACGCAGTATTTT. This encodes CAWRNGAGVTDTQYF.

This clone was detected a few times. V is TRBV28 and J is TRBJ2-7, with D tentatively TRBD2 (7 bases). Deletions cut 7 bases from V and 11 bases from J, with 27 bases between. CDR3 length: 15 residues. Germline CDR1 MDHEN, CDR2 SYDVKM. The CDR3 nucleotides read TGTGCCAGCACGGACCGGTCGGGGGGCGCAAGGGGGGAGTACTTC. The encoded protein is CASTDRSGGARGEYF.

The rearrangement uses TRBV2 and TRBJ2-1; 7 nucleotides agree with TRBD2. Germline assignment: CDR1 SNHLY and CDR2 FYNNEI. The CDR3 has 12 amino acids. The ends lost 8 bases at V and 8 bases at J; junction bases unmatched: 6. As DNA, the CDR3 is TGTGCCAGCGGCGGGAGACCCTATGAGCAGTTCTTC. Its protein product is CASGGRPYEQFF.

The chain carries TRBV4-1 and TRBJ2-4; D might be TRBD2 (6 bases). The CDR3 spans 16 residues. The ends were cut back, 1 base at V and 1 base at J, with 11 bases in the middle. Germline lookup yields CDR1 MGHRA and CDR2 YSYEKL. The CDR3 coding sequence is TGCGCCAGCAGCCAAGGGGCAGCGGGTGCCAAAAACATTCAGTACTTC. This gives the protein CASSQGAAGAKNIQYF.

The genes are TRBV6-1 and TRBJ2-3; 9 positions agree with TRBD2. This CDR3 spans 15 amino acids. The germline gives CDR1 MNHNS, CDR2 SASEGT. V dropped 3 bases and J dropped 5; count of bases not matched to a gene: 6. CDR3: CASSDSGSGGDTQYF. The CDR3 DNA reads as TGTGCCAGCAGTGATAGCGGGAGCGGCGGAGATACGCAGTATTTT.

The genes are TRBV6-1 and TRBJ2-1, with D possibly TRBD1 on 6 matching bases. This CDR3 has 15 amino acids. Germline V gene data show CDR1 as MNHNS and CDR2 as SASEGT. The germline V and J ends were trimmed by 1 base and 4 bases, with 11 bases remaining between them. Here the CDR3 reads CASSEGPGTYNEQFF. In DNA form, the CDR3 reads TGTGCCAGCAGTGAAGGACCGGGGACATACAATGAGCAGTTCTTC.

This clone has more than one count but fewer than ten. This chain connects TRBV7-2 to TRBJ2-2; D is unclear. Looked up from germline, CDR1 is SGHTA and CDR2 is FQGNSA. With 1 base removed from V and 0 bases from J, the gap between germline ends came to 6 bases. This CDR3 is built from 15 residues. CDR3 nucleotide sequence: TGTGCCAGCAGCTTAGACGCGGCGAACACCGGGGAGCTGTTTTTT. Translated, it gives CASSLDAANTGELFF. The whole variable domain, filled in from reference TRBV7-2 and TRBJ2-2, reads GAGVSQSPSNKVTEKGKDVELRCDPISGHTALYWYRQSLGQGLEFLIYFQGNSAPDKSGLPSDRFSAERTGGSVSTLTIQRTQQEDSAVYLCASSLDAANTGELFFGEGSRLTVL.